This TCR beta chain was recorded in a study of post-analysis software for immune sequencing data. The overall study: Courses of disease covered relapsing-remitting, secondary progressive and progressive-relapsing multiple sclerosis.

A few counts support this clonotype. As yet, its antigen is unknown. Findings of the study overall: Roughly five TRBV segments were more frequent in patients than controls; TRBV5-6, TRBV5-1 and TRBV20-1 belonged to this group. People with multiple sclerosis had a significantly lower normalized Chao1 diversity than controls did.

cDNA libraries for TCR beta contained unique molecular identifiers. TCRdb re-derived calls from the PCR reads in MiXCR, one entry per CDR3 protein. The sample shows about 500,000 distinct CDR3 sequences, under 55% of them seen only once. The CDR3 spans 19 residues. V lost 0 bases, J lost 1 base, and 10 bases stayed unmatched. CDR1 is MGHRA, CDR2 YSYEKL, per germline. The V call is TRBV4-1, the J call TRBJ2-5; 11 positions agree with TRBD1. The sample was blood. The TCR was taken from a girl between 10 and 17 years old with multiple sclerosis. CDR3 loop: CASSQDPGQGGIPQETQYF. In DNA form, the CDR3 reads TGCGCCAGCAGCCAAGACCCGGGACAGGGGGGTATCCCCCAAGAGACCCAGTACTTC.